Shown below are 20 T cell receptor beta chains from a single sample sequenced in a study of T cells expressing NK-cell markers. TCRdb reprocessed the 5' RACE reads; each CDR3 protein has one entry and no DNA is given. Here the sample table reports some 300,000 distinct CDR3 sequences. The sequenced sample was blood T cells: a sorted CD56 or NKG2C T cell subset, CD4+ or CD8+ T cells, or bulk PBMC T cells (not recorded which). The receptors stem from a man between 18 and 35 years old in good health.

The chain joins TRBV27 to TRBJ2-1; TCRdb outputs TRBD1, but without DNA this stays unchecked. The CDR3 consists of 13 residues. Germline loops: CDR1 MNHEY, CDR2 SMNVEV (reference sequence). CDR3: CASRQGYRNEQFF.

The V gene is TRBV12-3 or TRBV12-4, the J gene TRBJ2-4; the D call from TCRdb, TRBD1, cannot be confirmed without DNA. The CDR3 has 18 amino acids. This CDR3 is CASSRPGQGAAFVNIQYF.

The chain links TRBV29-1 to TRBJ2-1; TCRdb calls TRBD1, which cannot be checked without DNA. Germline V CDR1 and CDR2: SQVTM, ANQGSEA. The length of the CDR3 is 13 residues. The CDR3 sequence: CSVRAGKGAEQFF.

V is TRBV12-3 or TRBV12-4 and J is TRBJ1-3; the TCRdb D gene call, TRBD1, has no DNA to confirm it. The CDR3 has 15 amino acids. CDR3 amino acids: CASRAQGASGNTIYF.

The chain combines TRBV12-3 or TRBV12-4 with TRBJ2-7; TCRdb lists TRBD1, though no DNA is available to test this call. This CDR3 has 16 amino acids. This CDR3 is CASSPDPGTASYEQYF.

The rearrangement uses TRBV4-1 and TRBJ2-5; no DNA is available, so the TRBD2 call from TCRdb remains unchecked. This CDR3 has 15 amino acids. Germline-derived CDR1 and CDR2 are MGHRA and YSYEKL. The CDR3 loop is CASSQGSAVTETQYF.

This chain links TRBV11-2 with TRBJ2-6; absent DNA, TCRdb's TRBD2 call cannot be checked. Germline CDR1 is SGHAT and CDR2 is FQNNGV. There are 18 residues in the CDR3. This chain's CDR3 is CASSLVSTSNSGANVLTF.

CDR3 sequence: CASSPGTATYEQYF. The chain recombines TRBV5-7 with TRBJ2-7; TCRdb's assignment of TRBD1 cannot be checked, as there is no DNA. TRBV5-7 is labeled an ORF, and its function is uncertain. The CDR3 sequence is 14 residues long.

V is TRBV27 and J is TRBJ2-5; TCRdb's D call, TRBD1, is unchecked because there is no DNA. CDR3 length: 14 amino acids. Germline CDR1 MNHEY, CDR2 SMNVEV (reference sequence). CDR3 region: CASSLQGFGETQYF.

The chain recombines TRBV20-1 with TRBJ1-1; TCRdb's D call, TRBD1, is unchecked because there is no DNA. The V gene's germline CDR1 is DFQATT and CDR2 SNEGSKA (reference sequence). CDR3 length: 15 amino acids. This CDR3 is CSARVLGGGNTEAFF.

The genes are TRBV12-3 or TRBV12-4 and TRBJ2-1; the TCRdb call, TRBD2, lacks DNA for checking. This CDR3 is 13 amino acids long. The CDR3 loop reads CASSRGLSSEQFF.

CDR3: CSADSRDRGNNEQFF. This sequence joins TRBV20-1 and TRBJ2-1; TCRdb's assignment of TRBD1 cannot be checked, as there is no DNA. The CDR3 sequence is 15 residues long. CDR1 is DFQATT and CDR2 is SNEGSKA in the germline V gene (reference sequence).

The chain uses TRBV10-3 and TRBJ1-3. The CDR3 runs to 14 residues. Germline CDR1 reads ENHRY; CDR2 reads SYGVKD. CDR3 in amino acids: CAIMRGNEENTIYF.

The gene calls are TRBV12-3 or TRBV12-4 and TRBJ1-2; TCRdb's D call, TRBD1, is unchecked because there is no DNA. The CDR3 covers 14 residues. The CDR3 sequence: CASSQTGGPGGYTF.

This chain uses TRBV7-8 with TRBJ1-1. Germline CDR1 reads SGHVS; CDR2 reads FQNEAQ. The CDR3 covers 15 residues. CDR3 sequence reads: CASSPNARVGTEAFF.

The chain uses TRBV7-9 and TRBJ2-3; the TCRdb D gene call, TRBD2, has no DNA to confirm it. The germline V gene has CDR1 SEHNR and CDR2 FQNEAQ (reference sequence). The CDR3 extends over 14 amino acids. The CDR3: CASLRVFGTDTQYF.

The chain joins TRBV5-6 to TRBJ2-5; TCRdb's assignment of TRBD2 cannot be checked, as there is no DNA. The length of the CDR3 is 13 residues. CDR1 SGHDT and CDR2 YYEEEE come from the germline V gene. The chain's CDR3 is CASSAGHTETQYF.

V and J are TRBV5-5 and TRBJ2-5; TCRdb lists TRBD2, though no DNA is available to test this call. Germline V gives CDR1 SGHKS, CDR2 YYEKEE (reference sequence). CDR3 size: 16 residues. The CDR3: CASSLGLAGVAETQYF.

The chain joins TRBV5-1 to TRBJ1-3. This CDR3 is 15 amino acids long. Germline CDR1 is SGHRS and CDR2 is YFSETQ. This CDR3 is CASSLAGTQRNTIYF.

V and J are TRBV20-1 and TRBJ2-1; TCRdb's D call, TRBD1, is unchecked because there is no DNA. The CDR3 extends over 11 amino acids. Germline CDR1 reads DFQATT; CDR2 reads SNEGSKA (reference sequence). Here the CDR3 reads CSASRDHEQFF.